This T cell receptor (beta chain) was observed in a study of T cells in tumors after PD-1 blockade. This clone showed up just once. Germline V gene lookup returns CDR1 KGHSH and CDR2 LQKENI. The V and J ends lost 9 bases and 0 bases, in that order; junction bases with no gene match: 10. The CDR3 consists of 15 residues. The data were produced by immunoSEQ multiplex PCR, yet TCRdb's version contains in-frame clones alone and is incomplete. The profile shows approximately 35,000 clones, around four fifths of them singletons. The chain has TRBV18 and TRBJ2-7; 8 nucleotides line up with TRBD1. The sequence derives from a human donor with basal cell carcinoma. Sequenced here: PBMCs, sampled before anti-PD-1 treatment. The CDR3 bases are TGTGCCAGTCAGCCCGGGACAGGTTCCTCCTACGAGCAGTACTTC. This sequence encodes CASQPGTGSSYEQYF.